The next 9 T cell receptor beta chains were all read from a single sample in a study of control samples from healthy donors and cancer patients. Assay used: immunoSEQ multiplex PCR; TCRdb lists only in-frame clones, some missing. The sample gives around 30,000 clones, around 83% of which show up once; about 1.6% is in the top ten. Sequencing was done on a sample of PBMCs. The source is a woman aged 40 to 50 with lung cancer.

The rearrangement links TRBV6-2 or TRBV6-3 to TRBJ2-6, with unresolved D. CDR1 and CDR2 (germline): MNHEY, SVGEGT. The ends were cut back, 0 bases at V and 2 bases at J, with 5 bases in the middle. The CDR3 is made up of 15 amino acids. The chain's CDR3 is CASSYSDTGANVLTF. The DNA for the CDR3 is TGTGCCAGCAGTTACTCCGACACTGGGGCCAACGTCCTGACTTTC.

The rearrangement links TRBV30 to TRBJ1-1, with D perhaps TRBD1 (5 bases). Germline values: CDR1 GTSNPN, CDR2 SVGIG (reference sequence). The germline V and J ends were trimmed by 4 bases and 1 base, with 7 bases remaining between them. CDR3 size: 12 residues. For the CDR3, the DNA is TGTGCCTGGAAACAGGCGAACACTGAAGCTTTCTTT. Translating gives CAWKQANTEAFF.

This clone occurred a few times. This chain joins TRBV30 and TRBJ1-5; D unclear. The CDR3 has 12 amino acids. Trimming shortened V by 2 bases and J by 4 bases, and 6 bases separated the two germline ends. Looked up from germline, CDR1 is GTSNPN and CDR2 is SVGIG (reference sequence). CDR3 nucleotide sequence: TGTGCCTGGAGTACCGGGAATCAGCCCCAGCATTTT. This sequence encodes CAWSTGNQPQHF.

The CDR3 region is CASSEDERQPQHF. The CDR3 DNA reads as TGTGCCAGCAGTGAAGATGAACGGCAGCCCCAGCATTTT. The chain employs TRBV6-1 and TRBJ1-5; no definite D call. Germline CDR1 MNHNS, CDR2 SASEGT. Trimming shortened V by 1 base and J by 7 bases, and 8 bases separated the two germline ends. The CDR3 has 13 residues.

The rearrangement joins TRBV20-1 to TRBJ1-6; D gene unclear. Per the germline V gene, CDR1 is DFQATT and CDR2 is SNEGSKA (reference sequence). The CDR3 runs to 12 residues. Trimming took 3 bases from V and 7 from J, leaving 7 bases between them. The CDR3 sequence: CSASLGNSPLHF. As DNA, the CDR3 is TGCAGTGCTAGTTTAGGGAATTCACCCCTCCACTTT.

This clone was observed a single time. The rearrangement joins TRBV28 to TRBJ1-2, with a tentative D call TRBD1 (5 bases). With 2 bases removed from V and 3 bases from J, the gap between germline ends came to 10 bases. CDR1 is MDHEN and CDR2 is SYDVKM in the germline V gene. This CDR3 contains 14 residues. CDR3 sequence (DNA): TGTGCCAGCAGTTTAGTCGACAGATACTATGGCTACACCTTC. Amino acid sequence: CASSLVDRYYGYTF.

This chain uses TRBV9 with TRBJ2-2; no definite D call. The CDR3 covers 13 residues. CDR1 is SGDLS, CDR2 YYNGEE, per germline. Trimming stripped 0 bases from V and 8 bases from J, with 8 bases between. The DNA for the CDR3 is TGTGCCAGCAGCGTAGGTGGGTCAGGGGAGCTGTTTTTT. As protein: CASSVGGSGELFF.

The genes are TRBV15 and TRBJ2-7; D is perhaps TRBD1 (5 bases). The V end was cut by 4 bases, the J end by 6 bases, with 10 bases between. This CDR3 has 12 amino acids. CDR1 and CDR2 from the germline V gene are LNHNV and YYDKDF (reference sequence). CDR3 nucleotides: TGTGCCACCAGCAATAACAGGCTCGAGCAGTACTTC. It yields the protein CATSNNRLEQYF.

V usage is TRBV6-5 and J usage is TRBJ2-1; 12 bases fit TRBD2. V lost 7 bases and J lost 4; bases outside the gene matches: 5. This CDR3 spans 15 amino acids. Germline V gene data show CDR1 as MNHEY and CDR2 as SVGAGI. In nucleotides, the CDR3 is TGTGCCAGCACCTTACTAGCGGGGGGTTACAATGAGCAGTTCTTC. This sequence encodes CASTLLAGGYNEQFF.